The sequence of this T cell receptor (beta chain) was determined in a study of CD8+ T cells in alopecia areata. As for the study in general: Treatment of the treated patients consisted of oral tofacitinib, 5 to 10 mg twice daily. Broader study findings: There were many expanded lesional clones persisting in scalp and blood during tofacitinib. Scalp samples also yield sequences of resident alphabeta T cells from normal skin.

Per germline, CDR1 SQVTM and CDR2 ANQGSEA. Trimming took 6 bases from V and 4 from J; bases not matched to a gene: 8. This CDR3 spans 13 amino acids. Concerning this clone: Its antigen is not known.

Treatment described: oral pan-JAK inhibitor, 5-10 mg twice daily. From alopecia areata patients, lesional scalp punch biopsies and peripheral blood were collected. Following RNA extraction, reverse transcription yielded cDNA that acted as the sequencing template. Measured with immunoSEQ multiplex PCR; TCRdb has only the in-frame clones, and not every one. The repertoire holds 200,000 to 250,000 clones, with over 60% as singletons. This chain joins TRBV29-1 and TRBJ1-1; TRBD1 aligns across 7 bases. The TCR was taken from a human donor with alopecia areata. The material sequenced was CD4+ T cells sorted from blood, taken at week 4, from a patient treated with tofacitinib. In DNA, the CDR3 is TGCAGCGTAGTGACAGGGAGGATCACTGAAGCTTTCTTT. Protein: CSVVTGRITEAFF. The whole variable domain, filled in from reference TRBV29-1 and TRBJ1-1, reads SAVISQKPSRDICQRGTSLTIQCQVDSQVTMMFWYRQQPGQSLTLIATANQGSEATYESGFVIDKFPISRPNLTFSTLTVSNMSPEDSSIYLCSVVTGRITEAFFGQGTRLTVV.